Sequencing of this T cell receptor beta chain was carried out in a study of cytomegalovirus exposure and HLA in healthy donors. Study results and caveats: A classifier reportedly called cytomegalovirus status with high sensitivity and specificity. Some highly shared sequence variants likely arose as a pipeline artifact. Earlier results showed most TCR beta V segments being productive about 87% or about 30% of the time. It was reported in a later analysis that an Asian-associated ancestry cluster showed fewer N-insertions than the roughly 620-donor mean.

V lost 1 base, J lost 0 bases, and 7 bases lay in between. The germline V gene has CDR1 MGHRA and CDR2 YSYEKL. The CDR3 loop spans 14 amino acids. The PCR had 60 Vbeta and 13 Jbeta primers. The repertoire was sequenced with immunoSEQ multiplex PCR; TCRdb's copy has only in-frame clones and lacks some. The repertoire holds some 120,000 clones, with 60% to 85% as singletons. This clone occurred once. As yet, its antigen is unknown. This TCR came from a man aged 25-45 years in good health and CMV-seronegative. The sample was PBMCs. The chain couples TRBV4-1 to TRBJ2-7; no clear D. Written as DNA, the CDR3 is TGCGCCAGCAGCCAAGTCCAGGCCTCCTACGAGCAGTACTTC. Its protein is CASSQVQASYEQYF.